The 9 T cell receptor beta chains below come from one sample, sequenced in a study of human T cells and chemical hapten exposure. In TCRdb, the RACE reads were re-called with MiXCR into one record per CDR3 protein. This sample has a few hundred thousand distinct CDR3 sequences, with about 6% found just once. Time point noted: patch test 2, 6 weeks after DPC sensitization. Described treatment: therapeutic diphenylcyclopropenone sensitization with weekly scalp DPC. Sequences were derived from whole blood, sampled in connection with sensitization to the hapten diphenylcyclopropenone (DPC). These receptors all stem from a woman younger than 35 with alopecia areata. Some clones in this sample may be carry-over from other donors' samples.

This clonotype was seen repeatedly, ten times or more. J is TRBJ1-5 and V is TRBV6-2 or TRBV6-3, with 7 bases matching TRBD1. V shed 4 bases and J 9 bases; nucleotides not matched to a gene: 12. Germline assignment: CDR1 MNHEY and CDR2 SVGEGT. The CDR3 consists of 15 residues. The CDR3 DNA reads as TGTGCCAGCAGTTCTCGACAGGGCGCCCAAGGGCCCCAGCATTTT. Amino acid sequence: CASSSRQGAQGPQHF.

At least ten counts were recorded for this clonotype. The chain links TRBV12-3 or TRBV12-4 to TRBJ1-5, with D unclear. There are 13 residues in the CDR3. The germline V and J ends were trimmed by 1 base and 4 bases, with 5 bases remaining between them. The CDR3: CASSLGTNQPQHF. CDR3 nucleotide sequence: TGTGCCAGCAGTTTAGGTACTAATCAGCCCCAGCATTTT.

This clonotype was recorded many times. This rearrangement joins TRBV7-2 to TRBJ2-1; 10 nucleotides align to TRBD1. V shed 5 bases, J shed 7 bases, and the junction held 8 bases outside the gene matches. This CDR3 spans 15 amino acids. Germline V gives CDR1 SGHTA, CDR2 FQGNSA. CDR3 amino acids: CASSPTGTGVNEQFF. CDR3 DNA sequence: TGTGCCAGCAGCCCCACCGGGACAGGGGTGAATGAGCAGTTCTTC.

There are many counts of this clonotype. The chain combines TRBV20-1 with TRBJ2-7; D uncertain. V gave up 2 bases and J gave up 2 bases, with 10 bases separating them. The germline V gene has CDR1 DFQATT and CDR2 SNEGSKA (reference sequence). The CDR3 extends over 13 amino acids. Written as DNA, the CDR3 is TGCAGTGCTAGAACCTACGCCCCCTACGAGCAGTACTTC. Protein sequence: CSARTYAPYEQYF.

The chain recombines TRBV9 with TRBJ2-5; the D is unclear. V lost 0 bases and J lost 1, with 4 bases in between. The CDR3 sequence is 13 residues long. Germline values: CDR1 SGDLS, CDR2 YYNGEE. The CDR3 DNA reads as TGTGCCAGCAGCGTAGGTTTCCAAGAGACCCAGTACTTC. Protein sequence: CASSVGFQETQYF.

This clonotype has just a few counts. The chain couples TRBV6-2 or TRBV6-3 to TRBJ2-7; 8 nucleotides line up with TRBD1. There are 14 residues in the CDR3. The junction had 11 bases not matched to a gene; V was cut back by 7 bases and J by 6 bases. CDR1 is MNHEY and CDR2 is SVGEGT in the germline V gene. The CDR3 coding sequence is TGTGCCAGCACAAACTACAGGGGGTCCGGCGAGCAGTACTTC. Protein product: CASTNYRGSGEQYF.

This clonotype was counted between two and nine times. The CDR3 DNA reads TGTGCCAGCAGCTTAGGAGAAGATACGCAGTATTTT. Translating gives CASSLGEDTQYF. V is TRBV7-9 and J is TRBJ2-3, with D uncertain. This CDR3 spans 12 amino acids. Per the germline V gene, CDR1 is SEHNR and CDR2 is FQNEAQ (reference sequence). Trimming left V 1 base short and J 5 bases short, with 4 bases between.

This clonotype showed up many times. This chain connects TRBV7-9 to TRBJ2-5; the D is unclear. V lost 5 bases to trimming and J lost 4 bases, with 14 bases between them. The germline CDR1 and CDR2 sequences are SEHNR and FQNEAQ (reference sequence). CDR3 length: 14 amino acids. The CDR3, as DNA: TGTGCCAGCAGCCTAAACACGGGCTTAGAGACCCAGTACTTC. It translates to CASSLNTGLETQYF.

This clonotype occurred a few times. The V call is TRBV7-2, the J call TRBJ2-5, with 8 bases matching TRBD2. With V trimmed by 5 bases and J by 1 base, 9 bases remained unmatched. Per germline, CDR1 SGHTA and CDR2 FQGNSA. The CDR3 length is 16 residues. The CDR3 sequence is CASSRRSGGPQETQYF. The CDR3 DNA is TGTGCCAGCAGCCGAAGAAGCGGGGGCCCCCAAGAGACCCAGTACTTC.